One and the same sample provided the 7 T cell receptor beta chains below, sequenced in a study of blood T cell repertoires in COVID-19. This table comes from immunoSEQ multiplex PCR, and its TCRdb copy is limited to in-frame clones, with some not included. The data contain roughly 300,000 clones, about 85% of them singletons. The sequencing input was peripheral blood. The receptors were sampled from a human donor in a cohort sampled during active COVID-19.

This clone was seen only once. The chain has TRBV7-8 and TRBJ1-2; 9 bases are a match to TRBD1. Germline values: CDR1 SGHVS, CDR2 FQNEAQ. The CDR3 extends over 18 amino acids. V lost 1 base to trimming and J lost 4 bases; unmatched junction nucleotides: 13. The CDR3 loop is CASSLGPFATGGFYGYTF. The CDR3 DNA follows: TGTGCCAGCAGCTTAGGCCCCTTCGCGACAGGGGGGTTCTATGGCTACACCTTC.

The V and J genes are TRBV19 and TRBJ2-3, with D maybe TRBD2 (6 bases). This CDR3 comprises 10 residues. CDR1 is LNHDA and CDR2 is SQIVND in the germline V gene (reference sequence). Trimming removed 9 bases from V and 5 bases from J, with 6 bases in between. CDR3 in amino acids: CASGGDTQYF. CDR3 nucleotides: TGTGCCAGCGGGGGAGATACGCAGTATTTT. Based on the CDR3 plus reference TRBV19 and TRBJ2-3, the full variable domain is DGGITQSPKYLFRKEGQNVTLSCEQNLNHDAMYWYRQDPGQGLRLIYYSQIVNDFQKGDIAEGYSVSREKKESFPLTVTSAQKNPTAFYLCASGGDTQYFGPGTRLTVL.

V and J are TRBV6-5 and TRBJ2-2; D might be TRBD2 (5 bases). The germline gives CDR1 MNHEY, CDR2 SVGAGI. V lost 4 bases, J lost 4 bases, and 7 bases lay in between. The CDR3 spans 13 residues. CDR3 nucleotides: TGTGCCAGCAGTTGGGCGGGCACCGGGGAGCTGTTTTTT. Translating it yields CASSWAGTGELFF.

The rearrangement links TRBV27 to TRBJ1-2; D uncertain. This CDR3 is 14 amino acids long. Trimming cost V 8 bases and J 4 bases, with 17 bases left between them. Germline assignment: CDR1 MNHEY and CDR2 SMNVEV (reference sequence). The CDR3: CASAQGGRRYGYTF. CDR3 coding DNA: TGTGCCAGCGCTCAAGGAGGGAGACGCTATGGCTACACCTTC.

CDR3: CASSPTGGVGTQYF. The CDR3 bases are TGTGCCAGCTCACCGACAGGGGGCGTTGGGACCCAGTACTTC. The chain uses TRBV18 and TRBJ2-5; 10 bases align to TRBD1. There are 14 residues in the CDR3. The V and J ends lost 3 bases and 7 bases, in that order; junction bases with no gene match: 5. The germline CDR1 and CDR2 sequences are KGHSH and LQKENI.

This clone was seen at least ten times. The chain employs TRBV4-2 and TRBJ2-4; weak D call: TRBD2 (5 bases). CDR3 length equals 16 residues. Germline CDR1 LGHNA, CDR2 YNFKEQ. The V end was cut by 0 bases, the J end by 3 bases, with 12 bases between. This CDR3 is CASSQDGGGGKNIQYF. The CDR3, as DNA: TGTGCCAGCAGCCAAGACGGAGGAGGAGGCAAAAACATTCAGTACTTC.

The rearrangement links TRBV5-1 to TRBJ2-2; 7 bases line up with TRBD1. The CDR3 loop spans 16 amino acids. The junction had 7 bases not matched to a gene; V was cut back by 0 bases and J by 5 bases. Germline-derived CDR1 and CDR2 are SGHRS and YFSETQ. CDR3 protein: CASSLEFTGVTGELFF. For the CDR3, the DNA is TGCGCCAGCAGCTTGGAGTTTACAGGGGTAACCGGGGAGCTGTTTTTT.